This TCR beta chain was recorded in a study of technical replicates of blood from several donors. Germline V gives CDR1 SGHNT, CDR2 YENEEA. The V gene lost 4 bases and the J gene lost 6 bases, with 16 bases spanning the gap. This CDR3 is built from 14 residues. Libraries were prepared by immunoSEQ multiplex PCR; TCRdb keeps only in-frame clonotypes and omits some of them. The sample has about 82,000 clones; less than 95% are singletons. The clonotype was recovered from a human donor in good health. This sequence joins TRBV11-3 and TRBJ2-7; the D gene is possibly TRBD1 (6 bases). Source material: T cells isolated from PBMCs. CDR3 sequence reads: CASSSSQTGPEQYF. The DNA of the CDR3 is TGTGCCAGCAGCTCCTCCCAGACAGGACCCGAGCAGTACTTC.